There are a few counts of the clone carrying this T cell receptor (beta chain). Its antigen is not known. The data originate from a study of OX40 agonist ivuxolimab in advanced cancers. About the research overall: Recorded diagnoses for dose-escalation patients were hepatocellular carcinoma, melanoma, renal cell or head and neck cancer. Points from the study as a whole: Antigen targets of the expanded peripheral T cells went undetermined.

The method was immunoSEQ multiplex PCR; TCRdb's version includes in-frame clones alone and lacks a portion of them. The sample includes fewer than 70,000 clones, more than 85% seen only once; the top ten take almost 4%. Trimming shortened V by 4 bases and J by 0 bases, and 7 bases separated the two germline ends. CDR3 length equals 13 residues. Germline V gives CDR1 SGHRS, CDR2 YFSETQ. This rearrangement joins TRBV5-1 to TRBJ1-1, with D hard to call. This clonotype was obtained from an adult with an advanced solid tumor such as melanoma, head and neck, liver or kidney cancer. The sequencing used CD4+ or CD8+ T cells sorted from blood, collected in a trial of the OX40 agonist ivuxolimab. The CDR3, as DNA: TGCGCCAGCAGCCCCCTAATGAACACTGAAGCTTTCTTT. Amino acids: CASSPLMNTEAFF.